Detailed here is one T cell receptor (beta chain). Original processing notes: Estimation of nucleated cell counts was performed using reference gene primer amplification. Profiling relied on immunoSEQ multiplex PCR, and the TCRdb table lists in-frame clones only, not all of them. V, J and clone size reflect that table, while D and trimming were determined from the DNA. Altogether approximately 240,000 clones are present, 86% being singletons, with the ten largest covering about 2.9%. This specimen comes from a study of blood T cell repertoires in COVID-19. In the study overall: The study drew acute and convalescent COVID-19 samples from the United States, Italy and Spain. Sources were T cells, B-cell-depleted T cells, or PBMCs; the material itself was cDNA or gDNA.

This CDR3 contains 15 residues. Germline assignment: CDR1 LGHDT and CDR2 YNNKEL (reference sequence). V lost 1 base to trimming and J lost 3 bases, with 12 bases between them. The receptor comes from a woman under 40 who had recovered from COVID-19. The V and J genes are TRBV3-1 (or the pseudogene TRBV3-2) and TRBJ2-5, with a possible D match to TRBD2 (6 bases). The sample taken for sequencing was peripheral blood. CDR3 in amino acids: CASSQGGDFKETQYF. CDR3 DNA: TGTGCCAGCAGCCAAGGGGGGGACTTCAAAGAGACCCAGTACTTC.